These T cell receptor beta chains were read from a single sample in a study of OX40 agonist ivuxolimab in advanced cancers. Method: immunoSEQ multiplex PCR; TCRdb's copy keeps in-frame clones and lacks some. This table holds over 85,000 clones, 90% to 95% found once. The sample consisted of CD4+ or CD8+ T cells sorted from blood, taken in a trial of the OX40 agonist ivuxolimab. All receptors derive from an adult with an advanced solid tumor such as melanoma, head and neck, liver or kidney cancer. CDR3s include the opening cysteine and the closing phenylalanine or tryptophan. The D gene is left open where the match is weak. Rows give clone size only sometimes, using once, few, many, or a class for an expanded clone.

j_call clone_size d_call v_call cdr3_aa cdr3_nt
TRBJ1-2 NA NA TRBV30 CAWSTTNYGYTF TGTGCCTGGAGTACGACTAACTATGGCTACACCTTC
TRBJ1-1 NA TRBD1 TRBV5-8 CASSLGTGSDTEAFF TGTGCCAGCAGCTTGGGGACAGGGTCGGACACTGAAGCTTTCTTT
TRBJ1-5 NA NA TRBV28 CATSNQPQHF TGTGCCACTAGCAATCAGCCCCAGCATTTT
TRBJ1-5 NA NA TRBV21-1 CASTLGDGGTTYNQPQHF TGTGCCAGCACCCTAGGGGACGGGGGTACAACCTACAATCAGCCCCAGCATTTT
TRBJ2-3 NA NA TRBV4-3 CASSQDWQNTQYF TGCGCCAGCAGCCAAGACTGGCAAAATACGCAGTATTTT
TRBJ2-1 NA TRBD2 TRBV11-2 CASSSVRGDSYNEQFF TGTGCCAGCAGCTCCGTTCGGGGGGACTCCTACAATGAGCAGTTCTTC
TRBJ1-2 NA TRBD1 TRBV18 CASSPPGQERGYTF TGTGCCAGCTCACCACCGGGACAGGAGCGCGGCTACACCTTC
TRBJ1-6 NA NA TRBV5-1 CASSLFQGSNSPLHF TGCGCCAGCAGCTTGTTTCAGGGATCGAATTCACCCCTCCACTTT
TRBJ1-5 NA NA TRBV28 CASSFGGRGNQPQHF TGTGCCAGCAGTTTTGGGGGTAGGGGCAATCAGCCCCAGCATTTT
TRBJ1-5 NA NA TRBV6-6 CASLSRVDQPQHF TGTGCCAGCCTCTCCAGGGTAGACCAGCCCCAGCATTTT
TRBJ2-7 NA TRBD1 TRBV19 CASSRRTGGEQYF TGTGCCAGTAGTAGAAGGACAGGCGGCGAGCAGTACTTC
TRBJ1-5 NA TRBD1 TRBV11-1 CASSKDRDQPQHF TGTGCCAGCAGCAAAGACAGGGACCAGCCCCAGCATTTT
TRBJ1-3 NA NA TRBV30 CAWSVPSGNTIYF TGTGCCTGGAGTGTACCCTCTGGAAACACCATATATTTT
TRBJ2-3 NA NA TRBV7-9 CASSSVTDTQYF TGTGCCAGCAGCTCAGTCACAGATACGCAGTATTTT
TRBJ2-3 once TRBD2 TRBV7-3 CASSLGASGGADTQYF TGTGCCAGCAGCTTAGGGGCTAGCGGAGGCGCAGATACGCAGTATTTT
TRBJ2-3 once TRBD2 TRBV29-1 CSVGLAVLTDTQYF TGCAGCGTTGGCCTAGCGGTCCTCACAGATACGCAGTATTTT
TRBJ2-7 NA TRBD1 TRBV4-1 CASSRTGATYEQYF TGCGCCAGCAGCCGGACAGGGGCTACCTACGAGCAGTACTTC